This T cell receptor beta chain came from a study of vaccination and CD4 T cells after COVID-19. In the study overall: Spike peptides, overlapping and drawn from SARS-CoV-2, HCoV-NL63, HCoV-OC43 and HCoV-229E, were used to stimulate cells. Controls used CEFX viral epitopes (positive), HIV-1 Nef peptides (negative), or no peptide.

The treatment: roughly ten-day PBMC culture with coronavirus spike peptide pools or control peptides (ViraFEST assay). Researchers collected the unexposed donor's CD4+ T cells before the COVID-19 pandemic (2011-2018). Each well received around 1.8 million PBMCs, cultured with roughly 9.4 IU/ml IL-2 and roughly 10 ug/ml peptide pools. To note about this clonotype: Its antigen is undetermined.

The germline gives CDR1 SQVTM, CDR2 ANQGSEA. With V trimmed by 4 bases and J by 8 bases, 0 bases remained unmatched. CDR3 length equals 12 residues. The Oncomine TCR Beta short-read assay was applied to DNA of cultured CD4+ T cells. Using the QIAamp micro DNA kit, genomic DNA was extracted from the CD4+ T cells that had been cultured. TCRdb recomputed calls from the PCR reads with MiXCR, one row per CDR3 protein. This table holds around 10,000 distinct CDR3 sequences, under 40% found once. This clonotype originated in a human donor in good health. The chain joins TRBV29-1 to TRBJ2-1; 12 nucleotides line up with TRBD2. The sequencing sample was made of CD4+ T cells from blood, cultured in vitro. The CDR3 loop reads CSVGLAGDEQFF. DNA for the CDR3: TGCAGCGTTGGACTAGCGGGAGATGAGCAGTTCTTC.